This TCR beta chain was found in a study of T-cell memory formation after mild COVID-19. This clonotype has ten or more counts. Losses at the gene ends were 3 bases for V and 5 bases for J; bases not matched to a gene: 14. This CDR3 has 18 amino acids. Germline CDR1 and CDR2: SGHTA and FQGNSA. MiXCR, run by TCRdb on the 5' RACE reads, gives a single entry per CDR3 protein. The sample holds about 260,000 distinct CDR3 sequences, around 15% seen once. The sequencing sample was made of PBMCs or a T cell subset sorted from them (not recorded which). V usage is TRBV7-2 and J usage is TRBJ2-5; TRBD2 aligns across 11 bases. This clonotype was sampled from a man aged 18-30 years who had mild COVID-19 (a few samples of this study predate the infection). Cell type and time point are not known. The CDR3, as DNA: TGTGCCAGCAGCTTGCGAGGGAGGACTAGCGGGTTCATGGAGACCCAGTACTTC. As protein: CASSLRGRTSGFMETQYF.